The 9 T cell receptor beta chains below all came from one sample that was sequenced in a study of shared clonotypes between healthy human individuals (dated by TCRdb to the early 2020s). The library was obtained by the immunoSEQ multiplex PCR assay. The source is immuneACCESS, and TCRdb retained only in-frame sequences with V and J called. Part of the clones is not carried over; for the studies checked, unresolved V genes explain less than half of this, and the remainder is unexplained. The sample yields some 95,000 clones; approximately 70% were counted once. The ten largest clones capture 50% of the sample. Sequenced sample: memory CD8+ T cells sorted from blood. The cell subset or site label of this sample denotes: CD45RO+ cells pooled with CCR7-negative TemRA cells. The receptors originated from a man aged 30 to 45 in good health.

This chain connects TRBV5-1 to TRBJ1-5; weak D call: TRBD1 (5 bases). The CDR3 has 13 amino acids. Germline CDR1 SGHRS, CDR2 YFSETQ. Between the trimmed V and J ends, which lost 5 bases and 5 bases, there was a span of 11 bases. The CDR3 coding sequence is TGCGCCAGCAGTTGGCAGGGAGATCAGCCCCAGCATTTT. Amino acids: CASSWQGDQPQHF. Drawing the rest from reference TRBV5-1 and TRBJ1-5, the complete variable domain is KAGVTQTPRYLIKTRGQQVTLSCSPISGHRSVSWYQQTPGQGLQFLFEYFSETQRNKGNFPGRFSGRQFSNSRSEMNVSTLELGDSALYLCASSWQGDQPQHFGDGTRLSIL.

This clone came up many times. The J gene is TRBJ2-7, the V gene TRBV5-1; possibly TRBD1 for D (6 bases). V lost 0 bases, J lost 1 base, and 14 bases lay in between. CDR3 length: 16 residues. Germline V gene lookup returns CDR1 SGHRS and CDR2 YFSETQ. CDR3: CASSLVVDSPSYEQYF. The CDR3 nucleotides read TGCGCCAGCAGCTTGGTTGTGGACAGCCCTTCCTACGAGCAGTACTTC.

V usage is TRBV14 and J usage is TRBJ2-1; D gene uncertain. The germline V and J ends were trimmed by 4 bases and 10 bases, with 14 bases remaining between them. From germline, CDR1 is SGHDN and CDR2 FVKESK. The CDR3 is 13 residues long. CDR3 DNA: TGTGCCAGCAGCCCGGCTGTAGTTGGGGAGCAGTTCTTC. It is translated as CASSPAVVGEQFF.

This clone was recorded only once. The V gene is TRBV5-1, the J gene TRBJ2-3; D is possibly TRBD2 (5 bases). The CDR3 spans 14 residues. Germline V CDR1 and CDR2: SGHRS, YFSETQ. V was trimmed by 4 bases and J by 1 base, leaving 10 bases between them. The DNA of the CDR3 is TGCGCCAGCAGCCCTGATAGCGGCACAGATACGCAGTATTTT. Its protein product is CASSPDSGTDTQYF.

This sequence joins TRBV6-4 and TRBJ2-1; 7 positions match TRBD2. Germline V CDR1 and CDR2: MRHNA, SNTAGT. The trim removed 0 bases at V and 6 bases at J, leaving 11 bases unmatched. The CDR3 has 17 amino acids. The CDR3 reads CASSDSSGNSPSNEQFF. CDR3 DNA: TGTGCCAGCAGTGACTCGAGCGGGAACAGCCCAAGCAATGAGCAGTTCTTC.

The DNA of the CDR3 is TGTGCCAGCTCACCACCCAGCGCAGGCCTCTCTGGAAACACCATATATTTT. It translates to CASSPPSAGLSGNTIYF. The chain links TRBV18 to TRBJ1-3, with D unclear. The CDR3 loop spans 17 amino acids. The germline CDR1 and CDR2 sequences are KGHSH and LQKENI. Trimming removed 0 bases from V and 0 bases from J, with 12 bases in between.

The chain uses TRBV5-4 and TRBJ2-1; D uncertain. The CDR3 loop spans 15 amino acids. V lost 2 bases to trimming and J lost 0 bases, with 9 bases between them. The V gene's germline CDR1 is SGHNT and CDR2 YYREEE (reference sequence). This chain's CDR3 is CASSLVGNSYNEQFF. DNA of the CDR3: TGTGCCAGCAGCTTAGTGGGTAACTCCTACAATGAGCAGTTCTTC.

This clone was detected once. The V call is TRBV27, the J call TRBJ2-7, with TRBD2 matching over 12 bases. The CDR3 length is 15 residues. CDR1 is MNHEY and CDR2 is SMNVEV in the germline V gene (reference sequence). J lost 12 bases, V lost 0 bases, and 9 bases had no gene match. In DNA, the CDR3 is TGTGCCAGCAGTTTATCGAGGCTAGCGGGAGGGCCTTTGTACTTC. This gives the protein CASSLSRLAGGPLYF.

The chain is built from TRBV5-1 and TRBJ1-1; D is undetermined. Trimming shortened V by 0 bases and J by 0 bases, and 9 bases separated the two germline ends. The CDR3 consists of 15 residues. CDR1 SGHRS and CDR2 YFSETQ come from the germline V gene. CDR3 region: CASSLAPGMNTEAFF. The CDR3 bases are TGCGCCAGCAGCTTGGCCCCGGGGATGAACACTGAAGCTTTCTTT.